The next 9 T cell receptor beta chains were all read from a single sample in a study of T cell responses to AZD1222 COVID-19 vaccine. Produced via immunoSEQ multiplex PCR; TCRdb's table is partial and in-frame only. The sample shows about 85,000 clones, almost 90% of them seen only once. The source was peripheral blood, collected on day 0 of MenACWY control vaccination. The receptors come from an adult in good health.

The chain links TRBV28 to TRBJ2-3; 9 bases map to TRBD2. V shed 1 base and J 7 bases; nucleotides not matched to a gene: 6. The CDR3 spans 15 residues. Germline loops: CDR1 MDHEN, CDR2 SYDVKM. The CDR3 loop reads CASSLYAGGRYTQYF. The CDR3 bases are TGTGCCAGCAGTTTATATGCGGGGGGGCGATATACGCAGTATTTT.

There are many counts of this clone. The rearrangement links TRBV7-8 to TRBJ1-2, with D uncertain. Trimming removed 5 bases at V and 4 bases at J, with 17 bases between. The CDR3 totals 15 residues. Germline CDR1 reads SGHVS; CDR2 reads FQNEAQ. The CDR3 region is CASSHLRLGGYGYTF. In nucleotides, the CDR3 is TGTGCCAGCAGCCACTTAAGGTTGGGTGGCTATGGCTACACCTTC.

V and J are TRBV7-9 and TRBJ2-3; 9 positions match TRBD1. J was trimmed by 5 bases and V by 5 bases; bases with no gene match: 14. CDR1 is SEHNR, CDR2 FQNEAQ, per germline (reference sequence). There are 17 residues in the CDR3. CDR3 nucleotides: TGTGCCAGCAGCCGCTGGACAGGGGAGGGGCTGGGAGATACGCAGTATTTT. Its translation: CASSRWTGEGLGDTQYF.

This chain uses TRBV30 with TRBJ2-1, with 15 positions matching TRBD2. V was pared by 1 base and J by 4 bases, with 5 bases of the junction left unmatched. CDR3 length equals 17 residues. The germline CDR1 and CDR2 sequences are GTSNPN and SVGIG (reference sequence). CDR3 nucleotides: TGTGCCTGGAGTGATCCGGGACTAGCGGGGGGATACAATGAGCAGTTCTTC. This translates into CAWSDPGLAGGYNEQFF.

J is TRBJ2-6 and V is TRBV19, with D perhaps TRBD1 (6 bases). This CDR3 spans 17 amino acids. From germline, CDR1 is LNHDA and CDR2 SQIVND (reference sequence). Trimming cost V 6 bases and J 0 bases, with 15 bases left between them. CDR3 loop: CASRQGLSLSGANVLTF. The CDR3, as DNA: TGTGCCAGTAGGCAGGGGCTCTCCCTCTCTGGGGCCAACGTCCTGACTTTC. The variable domain in full, with the rest retrieved from reference TRBV19 and TRBJ2-6, is DGGITQSPKYLFRKEGQNVTLSCEQNLNHDAMYWYRQDPGQGLRLIYYSQIVNDFQKGDIAEGYSVSREKKESFPLTVTSAQKNPTAFYLCASRQGLSLSGANVLTFGAGSRLTVL.

This clone has more than one count but fewer than ten. V and J are TRBV19 and TRBJ1-5; 8 bases line up with TRBD1. V was clipped by 6 bases and J by 6 bases; unmatched bases: 7. This CDR3 region has 14 residues. CDR1 and CDR2 (germline): LNHDA, SQIVND (reference sequence). This CDR3 is CASSPTGGSQPQHF. The CDR3 bases are TGTGCCAGTAGCCCTACAGGGGGGAGTCAGCCCCAGCATTTT.

The V call is TRBV7-8, the J call TRBJ2-2, with D maybe TRBD2 (6 bases). Looked up from germline, CDR1 is SGHVS and CDR2 is FQNEAQ. The CDR3 spans 17 residues. Trimming stripped 5 bases from V and 4 bases from J, with 20 bases between. DNA of the CDR3: TGTGCCAGCAGCGTCCTAACAAGGAGGGCGGCCACCGGGGAGCTGTTTTTT. This encodes CASSVLTRRAATGELFF. Drawing the rest from reference TRBV7-8 and TRBJ2-2, the complete variable domain is GAGVSQSPRYKVAKRGQDVALRCDPISGHVSLFWYQQALGQGPEFLTYFQNEAQLDKSGLPSDRFFAERPEGSVSTLKIQRTQQEDSAVYLCASSVLTRRAATGELFFGEGSRLTVL.

V and J are TRBV9 and TRBJ1-4; tentative D call: TRBD1 (5 bases). Germline CDR1 reads SGDLS; CDR2 reads YYNGEE. This CDR3 has 15 amino acids. Trimming pared 2 bases from V and 6 bases from J, leaving 14 bases between. The CDR3 sequence: CASSVQAGVDEKLFF. CDR3 in DNA: TGTGCCAGCAGCGTCCAGGCGGGGGTCGATGAAAAACTGTTTTTT.

The chain couples TRBV18 to TRBJ2-2, with D possibly matching TRBD1 (5 bases). The CDR3 covers 17 residues. V lost 1 base and J lost 2, with 14 bases in between. The germline CDR1 and CDR2 sequences are KGHSH and LQKENI. Here the CDR3 reads CASSPREKGSNTGELFF. The CDR3 coding sequence is TGTGCCAGCTCACCACGGGAAAAGGGGTCCAACACCGGGGAGCTGTTTTTT.